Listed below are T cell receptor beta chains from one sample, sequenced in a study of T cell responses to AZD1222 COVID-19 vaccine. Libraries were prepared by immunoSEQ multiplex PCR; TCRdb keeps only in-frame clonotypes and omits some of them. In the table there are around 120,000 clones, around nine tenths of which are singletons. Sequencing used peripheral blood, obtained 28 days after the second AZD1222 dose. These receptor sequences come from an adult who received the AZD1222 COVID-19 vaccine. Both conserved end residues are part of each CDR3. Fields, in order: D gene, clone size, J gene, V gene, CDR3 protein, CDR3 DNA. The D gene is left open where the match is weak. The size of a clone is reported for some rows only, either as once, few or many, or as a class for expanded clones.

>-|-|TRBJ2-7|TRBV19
CASSIDSSYEQYF
TGTGCCAGTAGTATAGACAGTTCCTACGAGCAGTACTTC
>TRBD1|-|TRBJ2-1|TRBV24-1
CATSDPGQGLHEQFF
TGTGCCACCAGTGATCCGGGACAGGGTTTGCATGAGCAGTTCTTC
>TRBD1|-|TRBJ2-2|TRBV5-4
CASSPGTGGSGELFF
TGTGCCAGCAGCCCTGGGACAGGGGGATCCGGGGAGCTGTTTTTT
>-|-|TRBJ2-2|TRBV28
CASRNTGELFF
TGTGCCAGCAGGAACACCGGGGAGCTGTTTTTT
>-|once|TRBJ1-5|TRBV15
CATSRLIRGSQPQHF
TGTGCCACCAGCAGACTAATCAGGGGTTCTCAGCCCCAGCATTTT
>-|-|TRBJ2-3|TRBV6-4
CASSDKASTDTQYF
TGTGCCAGCAGTGACAAAGCCAGCACAGATACGCAGTATTTT
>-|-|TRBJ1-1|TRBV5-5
CASSKRGVVDTEAFF
TGTGCCAGCAGCAAGCGAGGGGTCGTGGACACTGAAGCTTTCTTT
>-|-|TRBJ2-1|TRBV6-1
CASSERGYSYNEQFF
TGTGCCAGCAGTGAACGCGGCTACTCCTACAATGAGCAGTTCTTC
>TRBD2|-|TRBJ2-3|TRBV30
CAWSHEAVSSGKADTQYF
TGTGCCTGGAGTCATGAGGCGGTTTCAAGCGGGAAAGCAGATACGCAGTATTTT
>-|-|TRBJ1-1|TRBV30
CAWRKGEYTEAFF
TGTGCCTGGAGGAAAGGGGAGTACACTGAAGCTTTCTTT
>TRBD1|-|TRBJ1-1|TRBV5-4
CASSLPTGVSNTEAFF
TGTGCCAGCAGCTTGCCGACAGGGGTTTCGAACACTGAAGCTTTCTTT
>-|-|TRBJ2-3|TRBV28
CASSLNADTQYF
TGTGCCAGCAGTTTGAACGCAGATACGCAGTATTTT
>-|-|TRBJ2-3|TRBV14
CASSLWGNTQYF
TGTGCCAGCAGCCTATGGGGCAATACGCAGTATTTT
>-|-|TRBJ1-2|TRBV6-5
CASSYSTEIDGYTF
TGTGCCAGCAGTTACTCGACGGAGATTGACGGCTACACCTTC
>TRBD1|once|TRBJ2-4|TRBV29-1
CSAERRQGPGKNIQYF
TGCAGCGCCGAACGACGACAGGGGCCAGGCAAAAACATTCAGTACTTC
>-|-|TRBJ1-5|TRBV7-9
CASSKGYSNQPQHF
TGTGCCAGCAGCAAGGGATATAGCAATCAGCCCCAGCATTTT
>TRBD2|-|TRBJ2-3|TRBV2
CASSKRGAGGDTQYF
TGTGCCAGCAGCAAAAGGGGAGCGGGAGGAGATACGCAGTATTTT
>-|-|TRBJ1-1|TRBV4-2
CASSQEGWTNTEAFF
TGTGCCAGCAGCCAAGAGGGGTGGACTAACACTGAAGCTTTCTTT
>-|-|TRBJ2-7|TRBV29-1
CSVARERLSYEQYF
TGCAGCGTTGCTAGGGAGCGGTTATCCTACGAGCAGTACTTC
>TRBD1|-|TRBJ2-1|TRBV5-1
CASTLGTGGGEQFF
TGCGCCAGCACCCTAGGGACAGGGGGCGGTGAGCAGTTCTTC
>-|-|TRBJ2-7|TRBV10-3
CAISESGTSSYEQYF
TGTGCCATCAGTGAGTCGGGCACGAGCTCCTACGAGCAGTACTTC
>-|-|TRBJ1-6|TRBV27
CASSLGGVYSPLHF
TGTGCCAGCAGTTTAGGAGGGGTATATTCACCCCTCCACTTT
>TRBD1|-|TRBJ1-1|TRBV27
CASSYRQGVTEAFF
TGTGCCAGCAGTTACAGACAGGGTGTTACTGAAGCTTTCTTT
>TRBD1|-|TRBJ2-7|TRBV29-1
CSVTGTGGYEQYF
TGCAGCGTAACCGGGACAGGGGGCTACGAGCAGTACTTC
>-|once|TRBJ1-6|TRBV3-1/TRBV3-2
CASSVAGLQESPLHF
TGTGCCAGCAGCGTAGCGGGACTCCAAGAGTCACCCCTCCACTTT
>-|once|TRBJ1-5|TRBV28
CASRLKNRVRSQPQHF
TGTGCCAGCAGACTTAAGAACAGGGTCCGGAGTCAGCCCCAGCATTTT
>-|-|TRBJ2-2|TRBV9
CASSVGHRDTGELFF
TGTGCCAGCAGCGTGGGACACCGAGACACCGGGGAGCTGTTTTTT
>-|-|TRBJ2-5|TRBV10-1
CASSEIETQYF
TGCGCCAGCAGTGAGATCGAGACCCAGTACTTC
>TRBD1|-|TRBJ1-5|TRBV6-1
CASSEIGQGNQPQHF
TGTGCCAGCAGTGAAATTGGACAGGGGAATCAGCCCCAGCATTTT
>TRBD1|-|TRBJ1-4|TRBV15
CATSRRQGASLSEKLFF
TGTGCCACCAGCAGGAGGCAGGGGGCAAGTTTGAGCGAAAAACTGTTTTTT
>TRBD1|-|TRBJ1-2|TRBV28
CASSLSPYRDRNYGYTF
TGTGCCAGCAGTTTATCCCCTTACCGGGACAGGAACTATGGCTACACCTTC
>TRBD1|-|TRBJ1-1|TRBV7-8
CASSTRTGLNTEAFF
TGTGCCAGCAGCACGCGGACAGGTTTGAACACTGAAGCTTTCTTT
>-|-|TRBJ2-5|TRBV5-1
CASSLASLQETQYF
TGCGCCAGCAGCTTGGCCTCGCTACAAGAGACCCAGTACTTC
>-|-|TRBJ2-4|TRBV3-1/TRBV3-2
CASSHEGGPSKNIQYF
TGTGCCAGCAGCCACGAGGGCGGTCCGAGCAAAAACATTCAGTACTTC
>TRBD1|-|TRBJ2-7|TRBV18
CASSPPGTGDEQYF
TGTGCCAGCTCACCTCCCGGGACAGGGGATGAGCAGTACTTC
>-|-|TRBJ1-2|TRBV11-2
CASSLERGAYNYGYTF
TGTGCCAGCAGCTTAGAGCGGGGAGCGTATAACTATGGCTACACCTTC
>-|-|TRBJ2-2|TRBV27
CASMALIRDGELFF
TGTGCCAGCATGGCACTAATAAGGGACGGGGAGCTGTTTTTT
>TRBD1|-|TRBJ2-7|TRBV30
CAWGALGQGNYEQYF
TGTGCCTGGGGCGCGTTGGGACAGGGTAACTACGAGCAGTACTTC
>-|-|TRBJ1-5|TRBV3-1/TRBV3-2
CASSGGNQPQHF
TGTGCCAGCAGCGGAGGCAATCAGCCCCAGCATTTT
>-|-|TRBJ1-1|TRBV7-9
CASSSEGVGTEAFF
TGTGCCAGCAGCTCAGAGGGCGTTGGCACTGAAGCTTTCTTT
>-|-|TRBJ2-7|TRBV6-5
CATGVAEPPYEQYF
TGTGCCACGGGGGTAGCGGAACCTCCCTACGAGCAGTACTTC
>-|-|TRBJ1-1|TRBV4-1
CASSQEQTGNTEAFF
TGCGCCAGCAGCCAAGAGCAGACGGGGAACACTGAAGCTTTCTTT
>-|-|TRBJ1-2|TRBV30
CAGIWSGGYTF
TGTGCCGGGATTTGGAGCGGGGGCTACACCTTC
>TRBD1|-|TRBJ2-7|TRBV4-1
CASSQVGQGAREQYF
TGCGCCAGCAGCCAAGTAGGACAGGGGGCAAGGGAGCAGTACTTC
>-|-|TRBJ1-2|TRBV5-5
CASSLRIGSGYTF
TGTGCCAGCAGCTTGAGGATAGGGAGTGGCTACACCTTC
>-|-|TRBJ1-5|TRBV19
CASRADGGDQPQHF
TGTGCCAGTAGAGCGGACGGTGGAGATCAGCCCCAGCATTTT
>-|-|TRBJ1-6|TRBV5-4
CASSLEGIATSPLHF
TGTGCCAGCAGCTTGGAGGGAATTGCCACCTCACCCCTCCACTTT
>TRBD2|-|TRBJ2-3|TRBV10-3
CAIRGSTSDRTDTQYF
TGTGCCATCAGGGGTTCGACTAGCGATCGCACAGATACGCAGTATTTT
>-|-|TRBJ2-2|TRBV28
CASSKVGEAPGELFF
TGTGCCAGCAGCAAAGTAGGGGAGGCCCCCGGGGAGCTGTTTTTT
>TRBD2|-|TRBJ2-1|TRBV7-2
CASSFLWGSGRGGNEQFF
TGTGCCAGCAGCTTCCTTTGGGGTAGCGGGAGGGGGGGCAATGAGCAGTTCTTC
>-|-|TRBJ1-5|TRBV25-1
CASSALQPQHF
TGTGCCAGCAGTGCGTTACAGCCCCAGCATTTT